This T cell receptor (beta chain) was found in a study of Graves' ophthalmopathy and Graves' hyperthyroidism. Study context: Peripheral blood samples were taken at initial diagnosis, before any treatment.

Amplification of the TCR beta CDR3 regions used RNA transcripts (as template). HTBI primers primed a first-round RT-PCR, and a second-round multiplex PCR followed. A single record per CDR3 protein comes from TCRdb applying MiXCR to the multiplex PCR reads. The data show some 360,000 distinct CDR3 sequences, 17% seen once. The table lists this clonotype with many counts. The CDR3 covers 15 residues. Deletions cut 6 bases from V and 0 bases from J, with 15 bases between. Germline V CDR1 and CDR2: LNHDA, SQIVND (reference sequence). Stable hyperthyroidism meant no progression to ophthalmopathy within 18 months of follow-up. Pregnancy or lactation, uncontrolled infections and other autoimmune diseases were grounds for excluding patients.

The TCR originated in an adult woman with stable Graves' hyperthyroidism. Material for sequencing was peripheral blood. The chain joins TRBV19 to TRBJ2-7, with a tentative D call TRBD2 (6 bases). CDR3 amino acids: CASSGGRENSYEQYF. In DNA form, the CDR3 reads TGTGCCAGTAGCGGAGGTCGGGAGAACTCCTACGAGCAGTACTTC.